The clone carrying this T cell receptor beta chain was observed at least ten times. This sample was included in a study of T cells in Graves' hyperthyroidism and ophthalmopathy. TCR beta CDR3 region amplification was performed from RNA transcripts. A first-round RT-PCR of the TCR CDR3 used the HTBI primer set. MiXCR, run by TCRdb on the multiplex PCR reads, gives a single entry per CDR3 protein. The sample yields hundreds of thousands of distinct CDR3 sequences, over 15% seen once. CDR1 is MNHEY and CDR2 is SVGEGT in the germline V gene. Trimming at V came to 4 bases and at J to 0 bases, leaving 6 bases not matched to a gene. CDR3 length: 18 amino acids.

Material: blood. The source of this sequence is a woman aged 60 to 75 with Graves' ophthalmopathy. V usage is TRBV6-2 or TRBV6-3 and J usage is TRBJ2-1, with TRBD2 identical over 13 bases. The CDR3 region is CASSSTSGRWSSYNEQFF. The CDR3 coding sequence is TGTGCCAGCAGTTCGACTAGCGGGAGGTGGAGCTCCTACAATGAGCAGTTCTTC.